This entry describes one T cell receptor (beta chain). No antigen is known for it. One junction end does not reproduce the germline sequence, and a read error may be involved. This sample stems from a study of tumor-infiltrating lymphocytes in primary liver carcinoma. Study information: Men and women, 30 to 69 years of age, made up the patients. General study results and limits: Researchers found tumor-adjacent and tumor-blood pairs overlapped less than tumor region pairs. Tumor tissue displayed a significantly greater top-250-clone fraction than blood (p = 0.039).

The blood RNA (from unsorted whole blood) was obtained, and germline DNA was also extracted. Patients were chronically HBV-infected and treatment-naive. Production of TCR beta cDNA used roughly 0.55 ug total RNA together with a constant-region primer. Investigators got TCR beta libraries out of three nested multiplex PCR rounds, done with slightly modified ARM-PCR. TRBV1-TRBV30 forward primers and a C-beta reverse primer were used in the first two PCR rounds, which each ran for around 11 cycles. One entry per CDR3 protein, called by TCRdb with MiXCR from the multiplex PCR reads. Of 300,000 to 350,000 distinct CDR3 sequences detected, around 50% appear once; the ten largest clones hold approximately 15%. Looked up from germline, CDR1 is MNHEY and CDR2 is SVGAGI. The CDR3 is 14 residues long.

Material: peripheral blood. This chain uses TRBV6-5 with TRBJ2-7; D not certain. This receptor was taken from a woman in her twenties or thirties with primary liver carcinoma and hepatitis B virus infection. CDR3 bases: TGCGCCACCACAGACTGGGGTAGTAATTACGAGCTGTACTTC. Protein product: CATTDWGSNYELYF.